A selection of T cell receptor beta chains follows, all from one sample in a study of cytomegalovirus exposure and HLA in healthy donors. The assay was immunoSEQ multiplex PCR, and TCRdb's table has in-frame clones only and misses some. The sample yields about 100,000 clones, around 60% seen once. The material sequenced was PBMCs. These receptors originate from a young man in good health and CMV-seropositive. Both conserved end residues are part of each CDR3. The order of the fields is D gene, J gene, clone size, V gene, CDR3 DNA, CDR3 protein. D genes are given only for firm matches. Rows give clone size only sometimes, using once, few, many, or a class for an expanded clone.

>-|TRBJ1-1|few|TRBV19
TGTGCCAGTAACTCTCTCCAGGACATGAACACTGAAGCTTTCTTT
CASNSLQDMNTEAFF
>-|TRBJ1-5|-|TRBV6-1
TGTGCCAGCAGTGACCGTGTTCAGCCCCAGCATTTT
CASSDRVQPQHF
>-|TRBJ1-1|-|TRBV6-5
TGTGCCAGCAGTCTCTTCGGGGGGGACACTGAAGCTTTCTTT
CASSLFGGDTEAFF
>TRBD1|TRBJ2-7|-|TRBV11-2
TGTGCCAGCAGCTTAGGGTTGTGGGGGACAGATTACGAGCAGTACTTC
CASSLGLWGTDYEQYF
>TRBD1|TRBJ2-3|-|TRBV19
TGTGCCAGTAGTGACAGGGATACTAGCACAGATACGCAGTATTTT
CASSDRDTSTDTQYF
>-|TRBJ2-2|-|TRBV11-3
TGTGCCAGCAGCCACCTTCAGGGGATAGCCGGGGAGCTGTTTTTT
CASSHLQGIAGELFF
>TRBD1|TRBJ1-3|-|TRBV30
TGTGCCTGGAGTGTACGAGGACAGGGGTCACTCTCTGGAAACACCATATATTTT
CAWSVRGQGSLSGNTIYF
>-|TRBJ1-1|-|TRBV5-1
TGCGCCAGCAGCTTGAATTATGGGAGCGGGCACACTGAAGCTTTCTTT
CASSLNYGSGHTEAFF
>TRBD1|TRBJ2-3|-|TRBV5-1
TGCGCCAGCAGCCCCGGGACAGGAGGGGCGTACGATACGCAGTATTTT
CASSPGTGGAYDTQYF
>-|TRBJ2-3|once|TRBV10-3
TGTGCCACCGTGACGGGAGCGGGTGCAGATACGCAGTATTTT
CATVTGAGADTQYF
>-|TRBJ2-1|-|TRBV29-1
TGCAGCGTGACGAACCACGGGGATGAGCAGTTCTTC
CSVTNHGDEQFF
>-|TRBJ1-5|-|TRBV19
TGTGCCAGTAACCTAATCGCCGGGGGGGGTCAGCCCCAGCATTTT
CASNLIAGGGQPQHF
>TRBD1|TRBJ1-2|-|TRBV11-3
TGTGCCAGCAGCTCGGGACAGGGGGCGTTTGGCTACACCTTC
CASSSGQGAFGYTF
>TRBD2|TRBJ2-2|-|TRBV5-1
TGCGCCAGCAGCCACGGGGGGGGGCCGAACACCGGGGAGCTGTTTTTT
CASSHGGGPNTGELFF
>-|TRBJ1-1|once|TRBV19
TGTGCCACTTCAAAGGGGATGAACACTGAAGCTTTCTTT
CATSKGMNTEAFF
>-|TRBJ2-5|few|TRBV5-4
TGTGCCAGCAGCTTGGCTAGCGATGGGGAGACCCAGTACTTC
CASSLASDGETQYF
>TRBD2|TRBJ2-3|-|TRBV9
TGTGCCAGCAGCGCGACTAGCGGGGGGGGCACAGATACGCAGTATTTT
CASSATSGGGTDTQYF
>-|TRBJ2-3|-|TRBV9
TGTGCCAGCAGCGTAGATGAGGGGGGGCTTTTCGCAGATACGCAGTATTTT
CASSVDEGGLFADTQYF
>-|TRBJ1-2|-|TRBV19
TGTGCCAGTAGTATAGAGCGGACAGTCTATGGCTACACCTTC
CASSIERTVYGYTF
>-|TRBJ2-4|-|TRBV2
TGTGCCAGCGACGAGTCCGGGGTGGGAGCCAAAAACATTCAGTACTTC
CASDESGVGAKNIQYF
>TRBD1|TRBJ2-7|-|TRBV6-5
TGTGCCAGCAGTTATTCCGGGACAGGGATTTACGAGCAGTACTTC
CASSYSGTGIYEQYF
>-|TRBJ2-1|-|TRBV6-5
TGTGCCATCCTATTTAGTGGCGGGGTCTACAATGAGCAGTTCTTC
CAILFSGGVYNEQFF
>TRBD2|TRBJ2-1|-|TRBV9
TGTGCCAGCAGCCCACGAGCGGGGGGGAAGGACTCCTACAATGAGCAGTTCTTC
CASSPRAGGKDSYNEQFF
>-|TRBJ1-2|-|TRBV14
TGTGCCAGCAGCCAAGAAAGCAGGGATTACGGCTACACCTTC
CASSQESRDYGYTF
>TRBD1|TRBJ2-7|few|TRBV18
TGTGCCAGCTCACACATACAGGGGGTAATTATAGGGGACTCCTACGAGCAGTACTTC
CASSHIQGVIIGDSYEQYF
>TRBD1|TRBJ2-7|-|TRBV19
TGTGCCAGTAGCAGGGACAGGGGACGAAACGACGAGCAGTACTTC
CASSRDRGRNDEQYF
>TRBD2|TRBJ2-2|-|TRBV19
TGTGCCAGTAGCAGACTAGCGGGGGGAACCGGGGAGCTGTTTTTT
CASSRLAGGTGELFF
>-|TRBJ1-1|-|TRBV5-1
TGCGCCAGCAGCTGGGGAGAAGGGGCTTTCTTT
CASSWGEGAFF
>-|TRBJ2-7|-|TRBV2
TGTGCCAGCAGTGTAACCCTGCTAGGCGAGCAGTACTTC
CASSVTLLGEQYF
>TRBD1|TRBJ2-7|-|TRBV11-2
TGTGCCAGCAGCGCTGGGGACAGTTGGCGCGACGAGCAGTACTTC
CASSAGDSWRDEQYF
>TRBD1|TRBJ1-5|-|TRBV7-2
TGTGCCAGCAGCTTATACGAGGGGGCGGCTCAGCCCCAGCATTTT
CASSLYEGAAQPQHF
>-|TRBJ2-3|-|TRBV7-2
TGTGCCAGCAGCCGGGACTGGAACACAGATACGCAGTATTTT
CASSRDWNTDTQYF
>TRBD1|TRBJ1-5|-|TRBV2
TGTGCCAGCACCTCGGGACAGGGTAGCAATCAGCCCCAGCATTTT
CASTSGQGSNQPQHF
>-|TRBJ1-5|-|TRBV7-2
TGTGCCAGCAGCCCATCCGGGCAATGGACTCTCATCCAGCCCCAGCATTTT
CASSPSGQWTLIQPQHF
>TRBD1|TRBJ2-5|-|TRBV7-8
TGTGCCAGCAGCTCACCGGGACAGGGCGACCAAGAGACCCAGTACTTC
CASSSPGQGDQETQYF
>TRBD1|TRBJ2-1|few|TRBV5-1
TGCGCCAGCACCATCCTACCGGGACAGGGGAATGAGCAGTTCTTC
CASTILPGQGNEQFF
>-|TRBJ1-1|-|TRBV5-1
TGCGCCAGCAGCATGAACAGGAGAATTGGAGCTTTCTTT
CASSMNRRIGAFF
>-|TRBJ1-4|-|TRBV11-2
TGTGCCAGCAGCTTTAGGGGCAGACCTAATGAAAAACTGTTTTTT
CASSFRGRPNEKLFF
>TRBD1|TRBJ1-5|-|TRBV5-8
TGTGCCAGCAGCCGGACAGGGGGCGATCAGCCCCAGCATTTT
CASSRTGGDQPQHF